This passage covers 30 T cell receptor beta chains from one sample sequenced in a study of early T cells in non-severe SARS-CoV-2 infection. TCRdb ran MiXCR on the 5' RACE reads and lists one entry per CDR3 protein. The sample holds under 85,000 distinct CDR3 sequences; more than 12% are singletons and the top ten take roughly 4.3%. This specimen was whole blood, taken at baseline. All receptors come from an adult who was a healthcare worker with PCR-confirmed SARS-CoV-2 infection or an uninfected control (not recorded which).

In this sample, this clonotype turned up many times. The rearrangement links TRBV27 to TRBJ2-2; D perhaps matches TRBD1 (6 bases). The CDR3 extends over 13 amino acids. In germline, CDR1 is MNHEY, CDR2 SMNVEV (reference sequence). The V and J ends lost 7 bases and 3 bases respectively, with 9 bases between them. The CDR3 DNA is TGTGCCAGCACCCAGGGGTACACCGGGGAGCTGTTTTTT. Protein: CASTQGYTGELFF.

This CDR3 is CASRGDRRTEAFF. The DNA for the CDR3 is TGTGCCAGCAGGGGGGACCGGCGCACTGAAGCTTTCTTT. V usage is TRBV27 and J usage is TRBJ1-1, with D maybe TRBD1 (5 bases). V was trimmed by 6 bases and J by 4 bases, leaving 12 bases between them. The germline gives CDR1 MNHEY, CDR2 SMNVEV (reference sequence). The CDR3 runs to 13 residues.

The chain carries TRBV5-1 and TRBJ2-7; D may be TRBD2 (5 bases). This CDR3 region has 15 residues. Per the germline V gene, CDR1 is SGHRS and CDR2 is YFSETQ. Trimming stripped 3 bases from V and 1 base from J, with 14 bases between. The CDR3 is CASSSQRSQSYEQYF. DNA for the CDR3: TGCGCCAGCAGCTCACAGCGGAGCCAATCCTACGAGCAGTACTTC.

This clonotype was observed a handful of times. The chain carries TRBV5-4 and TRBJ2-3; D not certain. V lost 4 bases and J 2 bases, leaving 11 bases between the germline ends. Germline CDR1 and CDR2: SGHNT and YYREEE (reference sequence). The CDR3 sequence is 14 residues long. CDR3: CASSLWEFTDTQYF. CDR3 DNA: TGTGCCAGCAGCCTCTGGGAATTCACAGATACGCAGTATTTT.

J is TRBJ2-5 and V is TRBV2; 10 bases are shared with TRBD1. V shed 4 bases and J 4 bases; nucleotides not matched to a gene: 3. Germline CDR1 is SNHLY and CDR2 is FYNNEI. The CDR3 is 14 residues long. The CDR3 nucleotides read TGTGCCAGCAGTGGACAGGGGGCGGGAGAGACCCAGTACTTC. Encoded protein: CASSGQGAGETQYF.

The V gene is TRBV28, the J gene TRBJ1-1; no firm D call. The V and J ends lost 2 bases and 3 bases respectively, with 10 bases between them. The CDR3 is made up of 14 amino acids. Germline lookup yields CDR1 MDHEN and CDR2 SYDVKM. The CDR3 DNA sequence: TGTGCCAGCAGTTTAGAAGTTACGGACACTGAAGCTTTCTTT. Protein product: CASSLEVTDTEAFF.

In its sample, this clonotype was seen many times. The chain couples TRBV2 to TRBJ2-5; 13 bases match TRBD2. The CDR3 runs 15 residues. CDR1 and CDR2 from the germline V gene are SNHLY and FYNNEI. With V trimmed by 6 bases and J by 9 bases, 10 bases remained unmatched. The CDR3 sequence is CASSLGLAGIVAQYF. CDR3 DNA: TGTGCCAGCAGCCTGGGACTAGCGGGAATTGTCGCCCAGTACTTC.

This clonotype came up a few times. The CDR3 loop reads CASSFGAVYQPQHF. The CDR3 bases are TGTGCCAGCAGTTTTGGGGCAGTCTATCAGCCCCAGCATTTT. This chain uses TRBV12-3 or TRBV12-4 with TRBJ1-5, with D perhaps matching TRBD1 (5 bases). CDR3 length: 14 residues. V was shortened by 3 bases and J by 5 bases, with 11 bases between the two germline ends.

The CDR3 here is CAWSQPGTGDEQYF. The CDR3, as DNA: TGTGCCTGGAGTCAACCCGGGACAGGGGACGAGCAGTACTTC. The chain joins TRBV30 to TRBJ2-7, with 10 bases fitting TRBD1. CDR1 is GTSNPN, CDR2 SVGIG, per germline (reference sequence). The CDR3 is made up of 14 amino acids. The V gene end was trimmed by 2 bases and the J gene end by 5 bases; junction bases not matched to a gene: 6. The full variable domain, completed using reference TRBV30 and TRBJ2-7, is SQTIHQWPATLVQPVGSPLSLECTVEGTSNPNLYWYRQAAGRGLQLLFYSVGIGQISSEVPQNLSASRPQDRQFILSSKKLLLSDSGFYLCAWSQPGTGDEQYFGPGTRLTVT.

CDR3 nucleotide sequence: TGTGCCAGCAGTCCTAGCGGGAGTAGCTCCTACGAGCAGTACTTC. This gives the protein CASSPSGSSSYEQYF. This chain uses TRBV28 with TRBJ2-7; 10 positions agree with TRBD2. The CDR3 extends over 15 amino acids. Trimming took 5 bases from V and 0 from J; bases not matched to a gene: 4. Germline-derived CDR1 and CDR2 are MDHEN and SYDVKM.

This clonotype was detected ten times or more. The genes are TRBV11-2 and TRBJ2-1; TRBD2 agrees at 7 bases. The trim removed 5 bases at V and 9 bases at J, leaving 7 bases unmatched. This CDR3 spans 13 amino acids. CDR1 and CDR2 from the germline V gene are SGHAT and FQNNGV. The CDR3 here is CASSLGLESEQFF. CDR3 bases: TGTGCCAGCAGCCTTGGACTAGAAAGTGAGCAGTTCTTC.

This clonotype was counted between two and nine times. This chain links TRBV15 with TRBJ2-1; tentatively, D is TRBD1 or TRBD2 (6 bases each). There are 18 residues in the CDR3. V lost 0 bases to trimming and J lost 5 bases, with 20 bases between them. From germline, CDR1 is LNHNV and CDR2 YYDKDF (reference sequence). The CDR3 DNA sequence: TGTGCCACCAGCAGAGATTTCGGAGGGGGGCATGTCCACAATGAGCAGTTCTTC. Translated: CATSRDFGGGHVHNEQFF.

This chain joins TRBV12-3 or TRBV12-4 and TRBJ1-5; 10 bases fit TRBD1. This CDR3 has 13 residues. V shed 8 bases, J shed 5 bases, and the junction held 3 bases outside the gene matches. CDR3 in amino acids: CASQGQGYQPQHF. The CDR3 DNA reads TGTGCCAGCCAGGGACAGGGGTATCAGCCCCAGCATTTT.

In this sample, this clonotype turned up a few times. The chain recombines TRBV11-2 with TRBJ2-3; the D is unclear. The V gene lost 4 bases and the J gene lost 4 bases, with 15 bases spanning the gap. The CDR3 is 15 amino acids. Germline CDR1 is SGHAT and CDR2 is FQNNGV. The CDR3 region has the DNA TGTGCCAGCAGCTCATTCAGGATTCCAGCAGATACGCAGTATTTT. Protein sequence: CASSSFRIPADTQYF.

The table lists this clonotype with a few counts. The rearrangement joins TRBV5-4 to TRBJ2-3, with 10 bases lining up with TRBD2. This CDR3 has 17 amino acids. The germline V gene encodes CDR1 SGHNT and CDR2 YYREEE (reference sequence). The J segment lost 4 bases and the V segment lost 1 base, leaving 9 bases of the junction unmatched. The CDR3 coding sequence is TGTGCCAGCAGCTTGCAGCGGAATCTAGCGGGAGCAGATACGCAGTATTTT. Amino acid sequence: CASSLQRNLAGADTQYF. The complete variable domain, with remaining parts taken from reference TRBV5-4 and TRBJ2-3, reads ETGVTQSPTHLIKTRGQQVTLRCSSQSGHNTVSWYQQALGQGPQFIFQYYREEENGRGNFPPRFSGLQFPNYSSELNVNALELDDSALYLCASSLQRNLAGADTQYFGPGTRLTVL.

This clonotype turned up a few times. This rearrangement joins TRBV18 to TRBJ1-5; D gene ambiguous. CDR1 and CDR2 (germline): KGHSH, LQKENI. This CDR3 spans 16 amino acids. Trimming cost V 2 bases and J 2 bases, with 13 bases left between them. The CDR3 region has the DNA TGTGCCAGCTCACCAGGGGAAGGGCCGGGCAATCAGCCCCAGCATTTT. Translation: CASSPGEGPGNQPQHF.

In nucleotides, the CDR3 is TGTGCCAGCAGTGACAGCGGGAGAGGGGAGACCCAGTACTTC. Its translation: CASSDSGRGETQYF. The gene calls are TRBV6-6 and TRBJ2-5, with 8 bases aligning to TRBD2. V gave up 5 bases and J gave up 5 bases; unmatched junction bases: 7. The CDR3 sequence is 14 residues long. From germline, CDR1 is MNHNY and CDR2 SVGAGI (reference sequence).

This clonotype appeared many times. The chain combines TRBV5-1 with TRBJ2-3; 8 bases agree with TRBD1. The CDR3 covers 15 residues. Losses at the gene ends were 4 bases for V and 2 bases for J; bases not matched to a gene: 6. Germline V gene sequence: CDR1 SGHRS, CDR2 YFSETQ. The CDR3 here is CASSLGQVNTDTQYF. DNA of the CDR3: TGCGCCAGCAGCCTGGGACAGGTGAACACAGATACGCAGTATTTT.

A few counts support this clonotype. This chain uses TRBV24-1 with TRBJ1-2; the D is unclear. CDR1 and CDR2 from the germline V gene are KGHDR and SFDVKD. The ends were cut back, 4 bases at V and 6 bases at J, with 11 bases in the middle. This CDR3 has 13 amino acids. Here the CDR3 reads CATSDIDDHGYTF. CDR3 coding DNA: TGTGCCACCAGTGACATTGATGACCATGGCTACACCTTC.

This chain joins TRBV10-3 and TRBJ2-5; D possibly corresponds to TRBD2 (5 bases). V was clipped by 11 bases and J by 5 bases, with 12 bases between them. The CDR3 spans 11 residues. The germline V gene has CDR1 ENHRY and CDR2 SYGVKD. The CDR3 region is CASGFSETQYF. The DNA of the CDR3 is TGTGCCTCGGGGTTCTCGGAGACCCAGTACTTC.

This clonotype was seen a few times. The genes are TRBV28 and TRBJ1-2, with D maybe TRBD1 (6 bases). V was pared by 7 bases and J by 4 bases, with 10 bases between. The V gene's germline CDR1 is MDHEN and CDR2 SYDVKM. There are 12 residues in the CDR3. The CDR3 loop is CASTGHLYGYTF. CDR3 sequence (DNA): TGTGCCAGCACGGGACACCTCTATGGCTACACCTTC.

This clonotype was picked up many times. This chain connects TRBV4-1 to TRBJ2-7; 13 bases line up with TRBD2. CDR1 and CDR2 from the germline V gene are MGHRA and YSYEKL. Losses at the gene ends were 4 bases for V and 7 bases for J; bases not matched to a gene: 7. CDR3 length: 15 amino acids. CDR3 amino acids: CASSLRLAGGGEQYF. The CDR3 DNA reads TGCGCCAGCAGCCTCCGACTAGCGGGAGGAGGAGAGCAGTACTTC.

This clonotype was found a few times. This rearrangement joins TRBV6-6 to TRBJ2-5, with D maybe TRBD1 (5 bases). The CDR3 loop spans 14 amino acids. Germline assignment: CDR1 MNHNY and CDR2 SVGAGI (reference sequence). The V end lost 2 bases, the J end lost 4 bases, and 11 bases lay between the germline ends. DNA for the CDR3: TGTGCCAGCAGTTACGAAGGGGCTAGAGAGACCCAGTACTTC. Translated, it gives CASSYEGARETQYF.

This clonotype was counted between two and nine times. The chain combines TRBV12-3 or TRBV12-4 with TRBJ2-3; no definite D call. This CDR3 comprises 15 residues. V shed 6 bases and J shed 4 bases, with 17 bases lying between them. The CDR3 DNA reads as TGTGCCAGCAGAGAAAGACTCCGTGTGGCAGATACGCAGTATTTT. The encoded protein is CASRERLRVADTQYF.

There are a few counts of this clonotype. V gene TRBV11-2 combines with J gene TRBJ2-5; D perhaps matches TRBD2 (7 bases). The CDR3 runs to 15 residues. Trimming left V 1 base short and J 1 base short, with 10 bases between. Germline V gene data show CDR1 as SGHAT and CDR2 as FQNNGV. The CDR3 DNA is TGTGCCAGCAGCTTAGCCGCGGGGGCCCAAGAGACCCAGTACTTC. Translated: CASSLAAGAQETQYF.

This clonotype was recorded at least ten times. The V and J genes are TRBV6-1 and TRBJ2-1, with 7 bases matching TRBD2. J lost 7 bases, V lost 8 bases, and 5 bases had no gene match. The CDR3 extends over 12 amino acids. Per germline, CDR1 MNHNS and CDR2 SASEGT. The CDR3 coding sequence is TGTGCCAGCTTCGACGGGGGGAATGAGCAGTTCTTC. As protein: CASFDGGNEQFF.

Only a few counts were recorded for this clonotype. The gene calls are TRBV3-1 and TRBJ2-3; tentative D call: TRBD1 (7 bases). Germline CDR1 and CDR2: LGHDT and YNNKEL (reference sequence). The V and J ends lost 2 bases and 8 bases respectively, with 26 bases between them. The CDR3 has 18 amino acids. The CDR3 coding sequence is TGTGCCAGCAGCCAATCAGGGGGGAGTCCAAACAGGAGGGGTACGCAGTATTTT. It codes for CASSQSGGSPNRRGTQYF.

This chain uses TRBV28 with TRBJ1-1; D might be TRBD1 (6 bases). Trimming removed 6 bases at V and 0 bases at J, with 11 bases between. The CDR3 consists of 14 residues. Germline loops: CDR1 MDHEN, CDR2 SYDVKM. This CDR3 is CASSYRDMNTEAFF. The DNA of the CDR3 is TGTGCCAGCAGCTACAGGGACATGAACACTGAAGCTTTCTTT.

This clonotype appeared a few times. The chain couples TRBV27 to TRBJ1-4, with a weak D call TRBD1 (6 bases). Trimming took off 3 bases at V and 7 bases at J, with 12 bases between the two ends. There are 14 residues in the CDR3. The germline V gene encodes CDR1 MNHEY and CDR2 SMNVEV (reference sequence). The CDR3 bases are TGTGCCAGCAGTTTCTACAGGGACGGTGAAAAACTGTTTTTT. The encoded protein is CASSFYRDGEKLFF.

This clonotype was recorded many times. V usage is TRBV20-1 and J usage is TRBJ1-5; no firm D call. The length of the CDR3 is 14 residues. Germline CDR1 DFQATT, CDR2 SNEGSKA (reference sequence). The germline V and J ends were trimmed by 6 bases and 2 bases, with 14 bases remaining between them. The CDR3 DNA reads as TGCAGTGCCCGACCCCAAAGGGGCAATCAGCCCCAGCATTTT. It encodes CSARPQRGNQPQHF.